The subject of this entry is one T cell receptor (beta chain). TCRdb keeps only in-frame clones here, not all; method: immunoSEQ multiplex PCR. The sample has under 20,000 clones, roughly 85% seen once. The entry originates in a study of blood T cell repertoires in COVID-19. Per the germline V gene, CDR1 is SGHVS and CDR2 is FNYEAQ. This CDR3 is 20 amino acids long. V was pared by 6 bases and J by 4 bases, with 26 bases of the junction left unmatched. Source material: peripheral blood. This clonotype was obtained from a human donor with active COVID-19. The donor label of this sample is uncertain. The V gene is TRBV7-6, the J gene TRBJ2-7, with 8 bases aligning to TRBD1. The CDR3 coding sequence is TGTGCCAGCAGATCCGAGTGCCAGCGGGTTTCTCCGGGACAGGTGTACGAGCAGTACTTC. Its protein is CASRSECQRVSPGQVYEQYF. Full variable domain (remainder filled in from reference TRBV7-6 and TRBJ2-7): GAGVSQSPRYKVTKRGQDVALRCDPISGHVSLYWYRQALGQGPEFLTYFNYEAQQDKSGLPNDRFSAERPEGSISTLTIQRTEQRDSAMYRCASRSECQRVSPGQVYEQYFGPGTRLTVT.